This is a list of T cell receptor beta chains from one sample in a study of early T cells in non-severe SARS-CoV-2 infection. Each CDR3 protein gets one entry after TCRdb re-called the 5' RACE reads with MiXCR. The data show more than 50,000 distinct CDR3 sequences, around 13% seen once. The input for sequencing was whole blood, taken at baseline. The receptors here all came from an adult who was a healthcare worker with PCR-confirmed SARS-CoV-2 infection or an uninfected control (not recorded which). CDR3s include the opening cysteine and the closing phenylalanine or tryptophan. Fields, in order: J gene, V gene, clone size, D gene, CDR3 DNA, CDR3 protein. D genes are given only for firm matches. The size field is filled for only some rows; it gives once, few, many or a size class.

j_gene: TRBJ2-3; v_gene: TRBV11-2; abundance: few; d_gene: TRBD2; CDR3nt: TGTGCCAGCAGCGGACTAGCGGGGGGGCAACTCCGCACAGATACGCAGTATTTT; CDR3aa: CASSGLAGGQLRTDTQYF
j_gene: TRBJ2-5; v_gene: TRBV2; abundance: -; d_gene: TRBD2; CDR3nt: TGTGCCAGCACTATCGGGAGCGGGAGAGAGACCCAGTACTTC; CDR3aa: CASTIGSGRETQYF
j_gene: TRBJ1-5; v_gene: TRBV4-1; abundance: -; d_gene: TRBD1; CDR3nt: TGCGCCAGCAGCCAAGTGAGGGACAGGGGCAATCAGCCCCAGCATTTT; CDR3aa: CASSQVRDRGNQPQHF
j_gene: TRBJ2-7; v_gene: TRBV5-6; abundance: many; d_gene: TRBD2; CDR3nt: TGTGCCAGCAGCATAGGACTAGCGGGAGTTGAGCAGTACTTC; CDR3aa: CASSIGLAGVEQYF
j_gene: TRBJ2-5; v_gene: TRBV27; abundance: many; d_gene: TRBD2; CDR3nt: TGTGCCAGCAGTCTACTAGCGGGAGCGGTAGAGACCCAGTACTTC; CDR3aa: CASSLLAGAVETQYF
j_gene: TRBJ1-1; v_gene: TRBV9; abundance: many; d_gene: -; CDR3nt: TGTGCCAGCAGCCCCTCCCCGACGGTCACTGAAGCTTTCTTT; CDR3aa: CASSPSPTVTEAFF
j_gene: TRBJ1-5; v_gene: TRBV10-2; abundance: few; d_gene: -; CDR3nt: TGCGCCAGCAGATCCCCTTTTACAGGGTACAGCAATCAGCCCCAGCATTTT; CDR3aa: CASRSPFTGYSNQPQHF
j_gene: TRBJ1-1; v_gene: TRBV5-6; abundance: -; d_gene: -; CDR3nt: TGTGCCAGCAGCTTGGTCCCGGGGGCAGCAGTTGAAGCTTTCTTT; CDR3aa: CASSLVPGAAVEAFF
j_gene: TRBJ2-4; v_gene: TRBV20-1; abundance: -; d_gene: -; CDR3nt: TGCAGTGCTGCCCGGGACGGAGCCAAAAACATTCAGTACTTC; CDR3aa: CSAARDGAKNIQYF
j_gene: TRBJ1-5; v_gene: TRBV20-1; abundance: many; d_gene: -; CDR3nt: TGCAGTGCTAGACGCGCGGACAGAGGGGGCAATCAGCCCCAGCATTTT; CDR3aa: CSARRADRGGNQPQHF
j_gene: TRBJ1-4; v_gene: TRBV7-9; abundance: -; d_gene: TRBD1; CDR3nt: TGTGCCAGCAGCCAAGGACAGGGCTGGGCAACTAATGAAAAACTGTTTTTT; CDR3aa: CASSQGQGWATNEKLFF
j_gene: TRBJ1-2; v_gene: TRBV6-1; abundance: many; d_gene: -; CDR3nt: TGTGCCAGCTTGATGACGGGAGGCCGCTATGGCTACACCTTC; CDR3aa: CASLMTGGRYGYTF
j_gene: TRBJ2-1; v_gene: TRBV11-2; abundance: -; d_gene: TRBD1; CDR3nt: TGTGCCAGCAGCTCCTGGACAGGGGGGGTGTCCGAGCAGTTCTTC; CDR3aa: CASSSWTGGVSEQFF
j_gene: TRBJ1-1; v_gene: TRBV20-1; abundance: many; d_gene: TRBD1; CDR3nt: TGCAGTGCTAGAACCGACAGGGGTCGGTCTGAAGCTTTCTTT; CDR3aa: CSARTDRGRSEAFF
j_gene: TRBJ2-7; v_gene: TRBV19; abundance: few; d_gene: TRBD2; CDR3nt: TGTGCCAGTAGTCTCCGCCCGGGACTAGCGGCTTACGAGCAGTACTTC; CDR3aa: CASSLRPGLAAYEQYF
j_gene: TRBJ2-2; v_gene: TRBV6-4; abundance: many; d_gene: -; CDR3nt: TGTGCCAGCAGTGACGAGGGGGGTCGCGGCACCGGGGAGCTGTTTTTT; CDR3aa: CASSDEGGRGTGELFF
j_gene: TRBJ1-4; v_gene: TRBV5-1; abundance: few; d_gene: -; CDR3nt: TGCGCCAGCAGCTTCCGGGATGCTAATGAAAAACTGTTTTTT; CDR3aa: CASSFRDANEKLFF
j_gene: TRBJ2-2; v_gene: TRBV29-1; abundance: many; d_gene: TRBD2; CDR3nt: TGCAGCGCTAGACTAGCGGGGGGAGAGAACACCGGGGAGCTGTTTTTT; CDR3aa: CSARLAGGENTGELFF
j_gene: TRBJ2-3; v_gene: TRBV7-2; abundance: -; d_gene: -; CDR3nt: TGTGCCAGCAGGCCCACAGGGAACACAGATACGCAGTATTTT; CDR3aa: CASRPTGNTDTQYF
j_gene: TRBJ2-3; v_gene: TRBV7-3; abundance: -; d_gene: -; CDR3nt: TGTGCCAGCAGCTCTACCGGGGCCACAGATACGCAGTATTTT; CDR3aa: CASSSTGATDTQYF
j_gene: TRBJ2-7; v_gene: TRBV10-1; abundance: many; d_gene: -; CDR3nt: TGCGCCAGCAGTGGTTTAAGGAATGGCGAGCAGTACTTC; CDR3aa: CASSGLRNGEQYF
j_gene: TRBJ2-2; v_gene: TRBV5-1; abundance: -; d_gene: -; CDR3nt: TGCGCCAGCAGCTTGGTAGAAGCCGGGGAGCTGTTTTTT; CDR3aa: CASSLVEAGELFF
j_gene: TRBJ2-3; v_gene: TRBV6-5; abundance: many; d_gene: TRBD2; CDR3nt: TGTGCCACCACTAGCGGGGGGTCTCCCACAGATACGCAGTATTTT; CDR3aa: CATTSGGSPTDTQYF
j_gene: TRBJ2-7; v_gene: TRBV7-9; abundance: few; d_gene: -; CDR3nt: TGTGCCAGCAGCTTAGGCGACGGACGCTACGAGCAGTACTTC; CDR3aa: CASSLGDGRYEQYF
j_gene: TRBJ1-3; v_gene: TRBV5-6; abundance: few; d_gene: TRBD1; CDR3nt: TGTGCCAGCAGCTTGTGGTACCCGGGACAGCTTTACTCTGGAAACACCATATATTTT; CDR3aa: CASSLWYPGQLYSGNTIYF
j_gene: TRBJ2-1; v_gene: TRBV3-1; abundance: -; d_gene: -; CDR3nt: TGTGCCAGCAGCCTGCGCGGGCCCCAAACGAACAATGAGCAGTTCTTC; CDR3aa: CASSLRGPQTNNEQFF
j_gene: TRBJ2-7; v_gene: TRBV11-3; abundance: -; d_gene: TRBD1; CDR3nt: TGTGCCAGCAGCCCGGCAGGGACAGGGGTCAACGAGCAGTACTTC; CDR3aa: CASSPAGTGVNEQYF
j_gene: TRBJ1-2; v_gene: TRBV18; abundance: few; d_gene: TRBD1; CDR3nt: TGTGCCAGCTCACCCGGGACAGACTATGGCTACACCTTC; CDR3aa: CASSPGTDYGYTF
j_gene: TRBJ2-3; v_gene: TRBV5-1; abundance: -; d_gene: TRBD2; CDR3nt: TGCGCCAGCAGCGTGGGACTAGCGGGGGGGCCAGATACGCAGTATTTT; CDR3aa: CASSVGLAGGPDTQYF
j_gene: TRBJ1-1; v_gene: TRBV20-1; abundance: -; d_gene: -; CDR3nt: TGCAGTGCTGCGTGGGGAGCTTTCTTT; CDR3aa: CSAAWGAFF
j_gene: TRBJ2-2; v_gene: TRBV28; abundance: -; d_gene: -; CDR3nt: TGTGCCAGCAGATGGGTTAACACCGGGGAGCTGTTTTTT; CDR3aa: CASRWVNTGELFF
j_gene: TRBJ2-4; v_gene: TRBV7-2; abundance: many; d_gene: TRBD1; CDR3nt: TGTGCCAGCAGCTCTGACAGGGGGCGCGGCAAAAACATTCAGTACTTC; CDR3aa: CASSSDRGRGKNIQYF
j_gene: TRBJ1-2; v_gene: TRBV2; abundance: -; d_gene: TRBD1; CDR3nt: TGTGCCACCACACAGGGGATAGGACTCTATGGCTACACCTTC; CDR3aa: CATTQGIGLYGYTF
j_gene: TRBJ1-1; v_gene: TRBV6-2/TRBV6-3; abundance: few; d_gene: TRBD1; CDR3nt: TGTGCCAGCAGTAGCCAGGGGGCACACACTGAAGCTTTCTTT; CDR3aa: CASSSQGAHTEAFF
j_gene: TRBJ1-2; v_gene: TRBV7-3; abundance: few; d_gene: -; CDR3nt: TGTGCCAGCAGCCCGCAGGCTAACTATGGCTACACCTTC; CDR3aa: CASSPQANYGYTF
j_gene: TRBJ2-5; v_gene: TRBV9; abundance: -; d_gene: -; CDR3nt: TGTGCCAGCACCAAGAGGGTGGGAGTGCGAGAGACCCAGTACTTC; CDR3aa: CASTKRVGVRETQYF
j_gene: TRBJ2-3; v_gene: TRBV4-3; abundance: few; d_gene: -; CDR3nt: TGCGCCAGCAGCCAAGAAGACCATACGCAGTATTTT; CDR3aa: CASSQEDHTQYF
j_gene: TRBJ2-1; v_gene: TRBV28; abundance: -; d_gene: TRBD1; CDR3nt: TGTGCCAGCAGTCCATCCAGGGGGCTAGGCAATGAGCAGTTCTTC; CDR3aa: CASSPSRGLGNEQFF
j_gene: TRBJ2-7; v_gene: TRBV19; abundance: -; d_gene: TRBD2; CDR3nt: TGTGCCAGTAGCGGGGGGGCCCCTCCGTACGAGCAGTACTTC; CDR3aa: CASSGGAPPYEQYF
j_gene: TRBJ2-7; v_gene: TRBV9; abundance: few; d_gene: -; CDR3nt: TGTGCCAGCAGCGTAGCGGCAGCAGCCTACGAGCAGTACTTC; CDR3aa: CASSVAAAAYEQYF
j_gene: TRBJ2-2; v_gene: TRBV19; abundance: many; d_gene: -; CDR3nt: TGTGCCAGTAGTAAGACAGGACCTTCGAACACCGGGGAGCTGTTTTTT; CDR3aa: CASSKTGPSNTGELFF